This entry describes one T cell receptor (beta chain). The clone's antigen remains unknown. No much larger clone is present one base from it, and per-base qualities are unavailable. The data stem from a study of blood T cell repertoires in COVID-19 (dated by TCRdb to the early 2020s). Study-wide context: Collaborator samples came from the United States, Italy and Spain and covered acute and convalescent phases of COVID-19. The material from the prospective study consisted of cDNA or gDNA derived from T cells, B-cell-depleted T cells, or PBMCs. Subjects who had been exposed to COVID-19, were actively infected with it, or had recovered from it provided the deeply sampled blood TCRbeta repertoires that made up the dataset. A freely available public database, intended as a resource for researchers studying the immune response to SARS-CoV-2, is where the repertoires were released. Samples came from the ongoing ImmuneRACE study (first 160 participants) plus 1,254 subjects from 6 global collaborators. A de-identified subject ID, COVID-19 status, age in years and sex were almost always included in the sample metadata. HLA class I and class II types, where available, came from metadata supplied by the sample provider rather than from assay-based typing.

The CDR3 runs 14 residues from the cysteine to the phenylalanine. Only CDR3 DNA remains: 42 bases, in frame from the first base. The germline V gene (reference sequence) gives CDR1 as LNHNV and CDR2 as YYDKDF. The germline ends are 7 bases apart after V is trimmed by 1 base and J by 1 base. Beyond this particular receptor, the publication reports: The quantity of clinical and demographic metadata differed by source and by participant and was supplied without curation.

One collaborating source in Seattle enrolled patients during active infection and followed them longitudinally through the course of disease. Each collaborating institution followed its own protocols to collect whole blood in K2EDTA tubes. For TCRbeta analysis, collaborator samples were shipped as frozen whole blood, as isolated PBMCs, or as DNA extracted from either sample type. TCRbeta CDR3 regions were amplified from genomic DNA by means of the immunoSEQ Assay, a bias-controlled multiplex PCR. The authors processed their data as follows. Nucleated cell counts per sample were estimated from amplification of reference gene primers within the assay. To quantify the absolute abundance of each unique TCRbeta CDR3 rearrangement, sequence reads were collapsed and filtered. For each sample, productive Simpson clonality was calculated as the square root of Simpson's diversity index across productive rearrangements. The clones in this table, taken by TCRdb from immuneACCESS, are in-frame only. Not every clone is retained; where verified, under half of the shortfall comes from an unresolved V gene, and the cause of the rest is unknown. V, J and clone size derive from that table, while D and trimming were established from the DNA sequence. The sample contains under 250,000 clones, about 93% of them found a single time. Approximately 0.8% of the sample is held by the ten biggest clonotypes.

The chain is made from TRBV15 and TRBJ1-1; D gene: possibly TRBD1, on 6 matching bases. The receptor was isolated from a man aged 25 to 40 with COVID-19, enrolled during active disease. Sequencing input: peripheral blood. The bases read TGTGCCACCAGCAGAGTACAGGGGAACACTGAAGCTTTCTTT. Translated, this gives CATSRVQGNTEAFF.